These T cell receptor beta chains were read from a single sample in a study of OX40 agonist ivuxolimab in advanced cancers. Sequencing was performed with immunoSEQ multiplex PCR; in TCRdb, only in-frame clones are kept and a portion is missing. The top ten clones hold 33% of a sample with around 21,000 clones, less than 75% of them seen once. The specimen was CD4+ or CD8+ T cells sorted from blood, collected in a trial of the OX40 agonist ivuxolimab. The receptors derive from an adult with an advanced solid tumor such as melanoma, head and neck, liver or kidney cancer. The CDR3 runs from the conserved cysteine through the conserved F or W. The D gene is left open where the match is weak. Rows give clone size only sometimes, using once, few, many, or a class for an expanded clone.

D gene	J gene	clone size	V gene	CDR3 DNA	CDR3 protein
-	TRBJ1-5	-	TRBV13	TGTGCCAGCAGCTTCGACGGACCCAATCAGCCCCAGCATTTT	CASSFDGPNQPQHF
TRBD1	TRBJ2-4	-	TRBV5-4	TGTGCCAGCAGCCGGACAGGTAGTAGCATTCAGTACTTC	CASSRTGSSIQYF
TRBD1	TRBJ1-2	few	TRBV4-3	TGCGCCAGCAGCCCTGACGGGACAGGGGATTATGGCTACACCTTC	CASSPDGTGDYGYTF
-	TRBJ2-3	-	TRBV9	TGTGCCAGCAGCGTAGTTGGGAAGGTAGATACGCAGTATTTT	CASSVVGKVDTQYF
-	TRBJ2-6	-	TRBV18	TGTGCCAGCTCATTACCAAGGGACTTACAAAGTCGGGCCAACGTCCTGACTTTC	CASSLPRDLQSRANVLTF
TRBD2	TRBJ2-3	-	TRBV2	TGTGCCAGCAGTGAATCGAGGGGCCTAGCGGGGGATACGCAGTATTTT	CASSESRGLAGDTQYF
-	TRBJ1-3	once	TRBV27	TGTGCCAGCAGATGGGGGGACACCATATATTTT	CASRWGDTIYF
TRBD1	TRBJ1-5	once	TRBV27	TGTGCCAGCAACCCCGGCAGGGGGCTCCAGCCCCAGCATTTT	CASNPGRGLQPQHF
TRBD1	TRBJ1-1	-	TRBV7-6	TGTGCCAGCAGCTTTAAATATGGGACAGACGAAATGAACACTGAAGCTTTCTTT	CASSFKYGTDEMNTEAFF
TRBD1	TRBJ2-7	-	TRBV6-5	TGTGCCAGCAGTTACGGGGGACAGGGGATGATATACGAGCAGTACTTC	CASSYGGQGMIYEQYF
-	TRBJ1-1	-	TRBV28	TGTGCCAGCAGTTTTGTGAACACTGAAGCTTTCTTT	CASSFVNTEAFF
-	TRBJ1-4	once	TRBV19	TGTGCCACACAAGCGGCAACTAATGAAAAACTGTTTTTT	CATQAATNEKLFF
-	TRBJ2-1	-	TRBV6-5	TGTGCCAGCAACACAGGGAATCGTTATAGTGAGCAGTTCTTC	CASNTGNRYSEQFF
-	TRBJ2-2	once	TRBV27	TGTGCCAGCTATAGCGGTCTGACAGTGAACACCGGGGAGCTGTTTTTT	CASYSGLTVNTGELFF
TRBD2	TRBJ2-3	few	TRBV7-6	TGTGCCAGCAGCTCCGGGCGGGGGAGGGGCCTCACAGATACGCAGTATTTT	CASSSGRGRGLTDTQYF
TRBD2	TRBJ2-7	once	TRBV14	TGTGCCAGCAGCCAAGTGGCGGGGGGGCCCGTCTACGAGCAGTACTTC	CASSQVAGGPVYEQYF
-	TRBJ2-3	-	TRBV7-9	TGTGCCAGCGCTTCTTGGAAGACAGATACGCAGTATTTT	CASASWKTDTQYF
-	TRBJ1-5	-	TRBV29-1	TGCAGCGCAGCAACCGGGACATACCCTAGCAATCAGCCCCAGCATTTT	CSAATGTYPSNQPQHF
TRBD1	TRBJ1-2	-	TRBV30	TGTGCCTGGACCCCCGGGCAGGGGGCTCTCGGCTACACCTTC	CAWTPGQGALGYTF
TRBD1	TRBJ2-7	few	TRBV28	TGTGCCAGCAGGCCCACCGGGACAGGGACATCCTACGAGCAGTACTTC	CASRPTGTGTSYEQYF
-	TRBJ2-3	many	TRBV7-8	TGTGCCAGCAGCTTAGCGGGGCGGGCGGGAGATACGCAGTATTTT	CASSLAGRAGDTQYF
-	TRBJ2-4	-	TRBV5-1	TGCGCCAGCAGCTCCCATCCTAGGGTTGGGGTTAACATTCAGTACTTC	CASSSHPRVGVNIQYF
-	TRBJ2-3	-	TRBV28	TGTGCCAGCAGTCTAGAGGGGGATACGCAGTATTTT	CASSLEGDTQYF
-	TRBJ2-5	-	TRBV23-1	TGCGCCAGCAGAGAAGGGACCGGGCCCCTTGGAGAGACCCAGTACTTC	CASREGTGPLGETQYF
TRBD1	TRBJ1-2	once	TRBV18	TGTGCCAGCTCACCAAGACAACAGGGGGTCTATGGCTACACCTTC	CASSPRQQGVYGYTF
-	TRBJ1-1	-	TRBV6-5	TGTGCCAGCAGGGTGAACACTGAAGCTTTCTTT	CASRVNTEAFF
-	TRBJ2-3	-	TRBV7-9	TGTGCCAGCAGCTCCCGGGGATCTAGCACAGATACGCAGTATTTT	CASSSRGSSTDTQYF
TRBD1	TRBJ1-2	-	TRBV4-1	TGCGCCAGCAGCCAAGACGATGGACAGGGGGCTACGGTAATTGGCTACACCTTC	CASSQDDGQGATVIGYTF
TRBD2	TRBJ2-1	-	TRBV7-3	TGTGCCAGCAGCTTATTAGCGGGAGATGGAAATGAGCAGTTCTTC	CASSLLAGDGNEQFF
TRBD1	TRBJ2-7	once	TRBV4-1	TGCGCCAGCAGCCCGGACAGGGATTACGAGCAGTACTTC	CASSPDRDYEQYF
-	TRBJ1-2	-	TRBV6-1	TGTGCCAGCAGTCCTTATGCCCCGGATGGCTACACCTTC	CASSPYAPDGYTF
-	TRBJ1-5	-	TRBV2	TGTGCCTGTCAGGGGAATAGCAATCAGCCCCAGCATTTT	CACQGNSNQPQHF
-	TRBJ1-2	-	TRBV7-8	TGTGCCAGCAGCCTCCGACAGGCGAATTATGGCTACACCTTC	CASSLRQANYGYTF
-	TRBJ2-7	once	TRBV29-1	TGCAGCGTTTGGCCGGGACGTAGCTCCTACGAGCAGTACTTC	CSVWPGRSSYEQYF
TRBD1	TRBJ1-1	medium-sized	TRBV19	TGTGCCAGTAGTACATCGGACAGGGGGAACACTGAAGCTTTCTTT	CASSTSDRGNTEAFF
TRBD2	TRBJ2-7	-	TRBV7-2	TGTGCCAGCAGCCCGGGACTAGCGGGGGGTCCTCCTTACGAGCAGTACTTC	CASSPGLAGGPPYEQYF
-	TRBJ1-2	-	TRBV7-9	TGTGCCAGCAGCTTAGCAGGACATAACTATGGCTACACCTTC	CASSLAGHNYGYTF
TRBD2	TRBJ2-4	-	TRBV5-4	TGTGCCAGCAGCTTGGAACTAGCGGGAGCAAAAAACATTCAGTACTTC	CASSLELAGAKNIQYF
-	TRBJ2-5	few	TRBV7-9	TGTGCCAGCAGCTTATCGGGGTCGCGAGAGACCCAGTACTTC	CASSLSGSRETQYF
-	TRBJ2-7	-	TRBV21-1	TGTGCCAGCAGCAAAGGGCGGCCCTCCTACGAGCAGTACTTC	CASSKGRPSYEQYF
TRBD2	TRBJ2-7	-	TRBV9	TGTGCCAGCAGCGTAGATCCGACTAGCGGCTACGAGCAGTACTTC	CASSVDPTSGYEQYF
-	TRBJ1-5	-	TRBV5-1	TGCGCCAGCAGCTTGGGAGGGGGACAGCCCCAGCATTTT	CASSLGGGQPQHF
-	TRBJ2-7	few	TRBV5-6	TGTGCCAGCAGCTTGATAGGGCCGGAGGGCGAGCAGTACTTC	CASSLIGPEGEQYF
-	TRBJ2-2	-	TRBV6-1	TGTGCCAGCAACCGGCACGGTTCGAACACCGGGGAGCTGTTTTTT	CASNRHGSNTGELFF
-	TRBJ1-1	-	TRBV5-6	TGTGCCAGCAGCTGGGGGTGGGGGGACGCTTTCTTT	CASSWGWGDAFF
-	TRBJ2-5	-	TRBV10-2	TGCGCCAGCAGCGCAGGGTACCAAGAGACCCAGTACTTC	CASSAGYQETQYF
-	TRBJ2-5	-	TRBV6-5	TGTGCCAGCAGTTACCGCCCGTCGGAGACCCAGTACTTC	CASSYRPSETQYF
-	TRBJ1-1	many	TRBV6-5	TGTGCCAGCAGAAGGGGAGCTGAAGCTTTCTTT	CASRRGAEAFF
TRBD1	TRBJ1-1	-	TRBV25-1	TGTGCCAGCAGTGAATCTCGAAAAGGACCCGGGACAGTCACTGAAGCTTTCTTT	CASSESRKGPGTVTEAFF
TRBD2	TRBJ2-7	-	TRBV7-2	TGTGCCAGCAGCCTGACTAGCGGGAGGCTGAACGAGCAGTACTTC	CASSLTSGRLNEQYF
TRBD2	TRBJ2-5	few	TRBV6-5	TGTGCCAGCAGTTACCCCCGTGGGACTAGCGGGGAGACCCAGTACTTC	CASSYPRGTSGETQYF
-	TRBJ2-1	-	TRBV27	TGTGCCAGCAGTTTATTATCCATCGGAGATGAGCAGTTCTTC	CASSLLSIGDEQFF
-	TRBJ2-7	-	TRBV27	TGTGCCAGCAGTTTAGGGACCGCTATGTACGAGCAGTACTTC	CASSLGTAMYEQYF
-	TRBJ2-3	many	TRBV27	TGTGCCAGCAGCCCCCCAATACTAGTAATGGGCACAGATACGCAGTATTTT	CASSPPILVMGTDTQYF